The table lists the clone carrying this T cell receptor beta chain with a few counts. The antigen remains undetermined. PCR primers comprised 60 Vbeta and 13 Jbeta primers. The table came from immunoSEQ multiplex PCR; TCRdb's copy has only in-frame clones and leaves some out. The sample has around 100,000 clones; roughly 70% are singletons. Trimming took 0 bases from V and 12 from J, leaving 11 bases between them. The CDR3 extends over 12 amino acids. This entry is derived from a study of cytomegalovirus exposure and HLA in healthy donors. Study-level information: From HLA-typed donors, an early data release held some 91 million unique TCRs. Study findings and constraints: Later, TCR association rates were found to vary by HLA locus, highest for DRB1 and lowest for HLA-C.

The sequence derives from a woman aged 25-40 years in good health and CMV-seronegative. The rearrangement uses TRBV6-7 and TRBJ1-2, with D unresolved. TRBV6-7 is an open reading frame whose function is uncertain. The sample consisted of PBMCs. In nucleotides, the CDR3 is TGTGCCAGCAGTTACTCTCCCGGAGATAACACCTTC. Translation gives CASSYSPGDNTF.